This TCR beta chain was captured by sequencing in a study of technical replicates of blood from a handful of donors. V was clipped by 5 bases and J by 1 base; unmatched bases: 5. CDR3 length: 15 amino acids. CDR1 and CDR2 from the germline V gene are SGHNT and YENEEA. Here immunoSEQ multiplex PCR was the method, and the copy in TCRdb shows in-frame clones only, minus some. This sample carries tens of thousands of clones, roughly nine tenths of them seen once, and the ten largest clones take roughly 5%. The TCR sequence derives from a human donor in good health. Some clones in this sample may be carry-over from other donors' samples. Sequencing was carried out using PBMCs. This chain joins TRBV11-3 and TRBJ1-1, with 9 positions matching TRBD1. The CDR3 nucleotides read TGTGCCAGCAGCACGGGACAGGGTGAGAACACTGAAGCTTTCTTT. Amino acid sequence: CASSTGQGENTEAFF. The full variable domain, completed using reference TRBV11-3 and TRBJ1-1, is EAGVVQSPRYKIIEKKQPVAFWCNPISGHNTLYWYLQNLGQGPELLIRYENEEAVDDSQLPKDRFSAERLKGVDSTLKIQPAELGDSAVYLCASSTGQGENTEAFFGQGTRLTVV.